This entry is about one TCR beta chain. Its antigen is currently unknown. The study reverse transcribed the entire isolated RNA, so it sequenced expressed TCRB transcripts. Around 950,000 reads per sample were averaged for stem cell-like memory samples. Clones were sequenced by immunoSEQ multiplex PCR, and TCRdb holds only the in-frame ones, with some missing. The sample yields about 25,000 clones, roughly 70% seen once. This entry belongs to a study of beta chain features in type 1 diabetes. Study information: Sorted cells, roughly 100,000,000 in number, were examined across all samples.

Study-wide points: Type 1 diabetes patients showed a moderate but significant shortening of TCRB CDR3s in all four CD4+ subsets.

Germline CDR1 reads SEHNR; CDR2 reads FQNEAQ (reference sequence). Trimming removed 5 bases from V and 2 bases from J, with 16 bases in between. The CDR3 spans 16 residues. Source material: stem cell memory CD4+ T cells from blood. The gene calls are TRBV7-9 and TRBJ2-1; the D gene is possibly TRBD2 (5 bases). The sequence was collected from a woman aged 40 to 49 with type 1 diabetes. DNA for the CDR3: TGTGCCAGCAGCCCGGGGTTGGTAGTCCCCTACAATGAGCAGTTCTTC. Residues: CASSPGLVVPYNEQFF.